The 26 T cell receptor beta chains below all came from one sample that was sequenced in a study of a mutant IDH1 vaccine in newly diagnosed glioma. Time point denoted: week 5, during vaccination. The study gave 300 ug of mutant IDH1 20-mer peptide per vaccine dose, with topical imiquimod. These receptors' targets are unknown. Produced via immunoSEQ multiplex PCR; TCRdb's table is partial and in-frame only. The table records 56,000 or so clones, about three quarters of them present only once. Material: PBMCs, obtained from a glioma patient whose treatment included an IDH1 peptide vaccine. The source of these receptors is a woman aged 35 to 49 with glioma.

This clone appeared a single time. The chain recombines TRBV7-2 with TRBJ2-7, with D perhaps given as TRBD1 or TRBD2 (5 bases each). The CDR3 runs 15 residues. CDR1 SGHTA and CDR2 FQGNSA come from the germline V gene. V was pared by 2 bases and J by 2 bases, with 13 bases between. CDR3 in amino acids: CASSLSGTETYEQYF. In nucleotides, the CDR3 is TGTGCCAGCAGCTTATCCGGGACGGAGACCTACGAGCAGTACTTC. Based on the CDR3 plus reference TRBV7-2 and TRBJ2-7, the full variable domain is GAGVSQSPSNKVTEKGKDVELRCDPISGHTALYWYRQSLGQGLEFLIYFQGNSAPDKSGLPSDRFSAERTGGSVSTLTIQRTQQEDSAVYLCASSLSGTETYEQYFGPGTRLTVT.

This rearrangement joins TRBV6-5 to TRBJ1-5, with a possible D match to TRBD1 (5 bases). CDR1 and CDR2 (germline): MNHEY, SVGAGI. CDR3 length equals 15 residues. Trimming removed 5 bases from V and 3 bases from J, with 14 bases in between. CDR3 bases: TGTGCCAGCAGTGCCCTCAGGGCGAACAATCAGCCCCAGCATTTT. Translating it yields CASSALRANNQPQHF.

This clone showed up just a few times. The chain employs TRBV10-2 and TRBJ1-5; D unresolved. This CDR3 contains 13 residues. Trimming took off 10 bases at V and 3 bases at J, with 13 bases between the two ends. The germline gives CDR1 WSHSY, CDR2 SAAADI. The CDR3 coding sequence is TGCGCCACCCGGCGGGGAGTCAATCAGCCCCAGCATTTT. Protein product: CATRRGVNQPQHF.

Turning to this clone: Mismatch with germline at one junction end may stem from a read error. The chain links TRBV7-9 to TRBJ1-1; no firm D call. Germline CDR1 and CDR2: SEHNR and FQNEAQ (reference sequence). CDR3 length: 14 amino acids. The CDR3 DNA reads TGTGCCAGCAGCCTAGCGGGAACGAACACTGAAGCTTTCTTT. Protein: CASSLAGTNTEAFF.

For this clone: Other DNA sequences in this sample translate to the same CDR3. The chain is built from TRBV2 and TRBJ1-5; 10 positions match TRBD1. The CDR3 is 14 residues long. With 4 bases clipped from V and 4 bases from J, the junction kept 1 base outside the gene matches. Germline V gene data show CDR1 as SNHLY and CDR2 as FYNNEI. The DNA of the CDR3 is TGTGCCAGCAGTGCGGGACAGGGGAATCAGCCCCAGCATTTT. The encoded protein is CASSAGQGNQPQHF.

The chain combines TRBV7-2 with TRBJ2-5; D is unresolved. The CDR3 is 14 residues long. Germline assignment: CDR1 SGHTA and CDR2 FQGNSA. V was cut by 5 bases and J by 4 bases, with 14 bases left in between. The CDR3 DNA is TGTGCCAGCAGCCCCCGGCTGGACGGAGAGACCCAGTACTTC. It yields the protein CASSPRLDGETQYF.

V and J are TRBV4-3 and TRBJ2-3; D might be TRBD2 (6 bases). The germline V gene encodes CDR1 LGHNA and CDR2 YSLEER. This CDR3 region has 13 residues. V lost 5 bases to trimming and J lost 5 bases, with 11 bases between them. CDR3 bases: TGCGCCAGCAGCGGGAGGATGGGAGATACGCAGTATTTT. Translating gives CASSGRMGDTQYF.

Worth noting for this clone: A junction boundary mismatches the germline segment, possibly from a read error. The chain uses TRBV28 and TRBJ2-5; TRBD2 aligns across 14 bases. CDR1 MDHEN and CDR2 SYDVKM come from the germline V gene. The CDR3 runs to 15 residues. The CDR3 DNA sequence: TGTGCCAGCGGTTTGACTAGCGGGGGGGCAGAGACCCAGTACTTC. Translating it yields CASGLTSGGAETQYF.

V usage is TRBV10-2 and J usage is TRBJ2-3, with TRBD1 matching 7 bases. Germline-derived CDR1 and CDR2 are WSHSY and SAAADI. CDR3 length: 14 residues. The V segment lost 4 bases and the J segment 1 base; nucleotides outside the gene matches: 2. In DNA form, the CDR3 reads TGCGCCAGCAGTGTGAGGGGGCGCACAGATACGCAGTATTTT. This encodes CASSVRGRTDTQYF.

This chain uses TRBV27 with TRBJ1-1; 7 bases match TRBD1. The germline gives CDR1 MNHEY, CDR2 SMNVEV (reference sequence). This CDR3 region has 15 residues. With 5 bases clipped from V and 3 bases from J, the junction kept 9 bases outside the gene matches. CDR3 coding DNA: TGTGCCAGCAGTACAGGGGAGCAGTGGGACACTGAAGCTTTCTTT. It is translated as CASSTGEQWDTEAFF.

J is TRBJ1-6 and V is TRBV6-1; 10 nucleotides match TRBD1. The germline V gene encodes CDR1 MNHNS and CDR2 SASEGT. The CDR3 spans 15 residues. Unmatched junction bases numbered 2, after V lost 9 bases and J lost 0 bases. CDR3 sequence reads: CASRTGGSYNSPLHF. The CDR3 region has the DNA TGTGCCAGTAGGACAGGGGGCTCCTATAATTCACCCCTCCACTTT.

The V call is TRBV7-8, the J call TRBJ1-2, with a weak D call TRBD1 (5 bases). The CDR3 sequence is 12 residues long. V dropped 4 bases and J dropped 6 bases, with 9 bases sitting between them. Germline lookup yields CDR1 SGHVS and CDR2 FQNEAQ. The CDR3 loop reads CASSWGGDGYTF. DNA for the CDR3: TGTGCCAGCAGCTGGGGGGGAGATGGCTACACCTTC.

The count of this clone is one. The CDR3 loop reads CASSLGGNSYGYTF. CDR3 nucleotide sequence: TGTGCCAGCAGCTTGGGAGGGAATTCTTATGGCTACACCTTC. V usage is TRBV11-2 and J usage is TRBJ1-2; D unclear. Trimming took off 3 bases at V and 5 bases at J, with 13 bases between the two ends. The CDR3 consists of 14 residues. The germline CDR1 and CDR2 sequences are SGHAT and FQNNGV.

The V call is TRBV11-2, the J call TRBJ1-1; 8 nucleotides align to TRBD1. Germline V lookup: CDR1 SGHAT, CDR2 FQNNGV. V gave up 5 bases and J gave up 1 base; unmatched junction bases: 6. This CDR3 region has 15 residues. The CDR3 loop reads CASSTRTGPNTEAFF. CDR3 in DNA: TGTGCCAGCAGCACGAGGACAGGGCCGAACACTGAAGCTTTCTTT.

This chain links TRBV9 with TRBJ2-5, with 8 bases matching TRBD1. Germline CDR1 and CDR2: SGDLS and YYNGEE. With V trimmed by 0 bases and J by 4 bases, 2 bases remained unmatched. The CDR3 extends over 14 amino acids. This CDR3 reads CASSVGQGLETQYF. The CDR3 DNA reads as TGTGCCAGCAGCGTAGGACAGGGGTTAGAGACCCAGTACTTC.

The chain links TRBV19 to TRBJ2-5; D perhaps matches TRBD1 (7 bases). Trimming cost V 5 bases and J 2 bases, with 12 bases left between them. CDR1 LNHDA and CDR2 SQIVND come from the germline V gene (reference sequence). The CDR3 runs 14 residues. For the CDR3, the DNA is TGTGCCAGTAGTCCGCGGGACAGACAAGAGACCCAGTACTTC. Its translation: CASSPRDRQETQYF.

This clone was seen a handful of times. The chain joins TRBV19 to TRBJ2-7, with 9 bases aligning to TRBD2. With 7 bases clipped from V and 2 bases from J, the junction kept 6 bases outside the gene matches. CDR3 length: 14 residues. Germline CDR1 LNHDA, CDR2 SQIVND (reference sequence). The CDR3 DNA sequence: TGTGCCAGTAAGGCGGGGGGGGAGCCCTACGAGCAGTACTTC. Its translation is CASKAGGEPYEQYF.

The V gene is TRBV10-3, the J gene TRBJ2-1; 7 bases align to TRBD2. Trimming removed 10 bases from V and 5 bases from J; junction bases left unmatched: 11. In germline, CDR1 is ENHRY, CDR2 SYGVKD. The CDR3 runs to 14 residues. In DNA form, the CDR3 reads TGTGCCACCTTCGAGCGGGGAGGGGACAATGAGCAGTTCTTC. This sequence encodes CATFERGGDNEQFF.

A single count supports this clone. V is TRBV7-2 and J is TRBJ1-2; 8 bases are shared with TRBD1. Germline-derived CDR1 and CDR2 are SGHTA and FQGNSA. The length of the CDR3 is 15 residues. Trimming at V came to 5 bases and at J to 8 bases, leaving 13 bases not matched to a gene. This chain's CDR3 is CASSAQGGRQAGYTF. CDR3 DNA: TGTGCCAGCAGCGCACAGGGGGGGAGACAGGCCGGCTACACCTTC.

The rearrangement joins TRBV11-3 to TRBJ2-1; D may be TRBD2 (5 bases). V was clipped by 3 bases and J by 6 bases, with 12 bases between them. The V gene's germline CDR1 is SGHNT and CDR2 YENEEA. The CDR3 sequence is 14 residues long. The CDR3 DNA is TGTGCCAGCAGCTTCTACGGAGGAGGCAATGAGCAGTTCTTC. Residues: CASSFYGGGNEQFF. The whole variable domain, filled in from reference TRBV11-3 and TRBJ2-1, reads EAGVVQSPRYKIIEKKQPVAFWCNPISGHNTLYWYLQNLGQGPELLIRYENEEAVDDSQLPKDRFSAERLKGVDSTLKIQPAELGDSAVYLCASSFYGGGNEQFFGPGTRLTVL.

V is TRBV18 and J is TRBJ1-2; the D is unclear. The CDR3 loop spans 12 amino acids. Trimming removed 1 base from V and 3 bases from J, with 3 bases in between. Germline assignment: CDR1 KGHSH and CDR2 LQKENI. CDR3: CASSPRDYGYTF. The CDR3 DNA reads TGTGCCAGCTCACCACGGGACTATGGCTACACCTTC.

The V gene is TRBV2, the J gene TRBJ1-1, with D perhaps TRBD1 (5 bases). Germline-derived CDR1 and CDR2 are SNHLY and FYNNEI. V dropped 8 bases and J dropped 2 bases, with 9 bases sitting between them. This CDR3 has 12 residues. Here the CDR3 DNA reads TGTGCCAGCCAGGGTCCCAACACTGAAGCTTTCTTT. Its protein product is CASQGPNTEAFF. Full variable domain (outside the CDR3, taken from reference TRBV2 and TRBJ1-1): EPEVTQTPSHQVTQMGQEVILRCVPISNHLYFYWYRQILGQKVEFLVSFYNNEISEKSEIFDDQFSVERPDGSNFTLKIRSTKLEDSAMYFCASQGPNTEAFFGQGTRLTVV.

The chain combines TRBV4-2 with TRBJ2-5, with a tentative D call TRBD2 (6 bases). The CDR3 runs 14 residues. CDR1 is LGHNA and CDR2 is YNFKEQ in the germline V gene. With 7 bases removed from V and 5 bases from J, the gap between germline ends came to 17 bases. CDR3 protein: CASKRELARETQYF. The CDR3 bases are TGTGCCAGCAAACGGGAACTAGCTCGGGAGACCCAGTACTTC.

The table lists this clone with a count of one. V and J are TRBV7-9 and TRBJ2-3; a weak D match, TRBD2 (5 bases). The CDR3 totals 13 residues. Trimming stripped 2 bases from V and 5 bases from J, with 8 bases between. Germline assignment: CDR1 SEHNR and CDR2 FQNEAQ (reference sequence). The CDR3 bases are TGTGCCAGCAGCTTACTAGCAAAAGATACGCAGTATTTT. Its protein is CASSLLAKDTQYF.

V is TRBV6-1 and J is TRBJ2-7; 7 bases match TRBD1. The trim removed 1 base at V and 1 base at J, leaving 1 base unmatched. In germline, CDR1 is MNHNS, CDR2 SASEGT. This CDR3 region has 14 residues. CDR3 bases: TGTGCCAGCAGTGAAGGACAGGGATCCTACGAGCAGTACTTC. It encodes CASSEGQGSYEQYF.

In its sample, this clone was seen a few times. The chain is built from TRBV6-5 and TRBJ1-2; 9 positions agree with TRBD1. CDR3 length: 14 amino acids. Trimming at V came to 6 bases and at J to 5 bases, leaving 7 bases not matched to a gene. Germline CDR1 is MNHEY and CDR2 is SVGAGI. CDR3 amino acids: CASRLQGAEYGYTF. In DNA form, the CDR3 reads TGTGCCAGCAGACTACAGGGGGCGGAGTATGGCTACACCTTC.